These 11 T cell receptor beta chains were all obtained from the same sample, sequenced in a study of radiotherapy plus CTLA-4 blockade in lung cancer. Sequencing was performed with immunoSEQ multiplex PCR; in TCRdb, only in-frame clones are kept and a portion is missing. The sample yields under 50,000 clones, 79% seen once. Specimen: peripheral blood, collected from a patient treated with radiotherapy plus ipilimumab. The receptors shown here come from a human donor with non-small cell lung cancer that progressed on radiotherapy plus ipilimumab.

The chain combines TRBV2 with TRBJ1-3; no clear D gene. V was cut by 5 bases and J by 0 bases, with 8 bases left in between. Germline CDR1 reads SNHLY; CDR2 reads FYNNEI. The CDR3 has 14 residues. The CDR3 DNA reads as TGTGCCAGCAGTCCGGGTCGCTCTGGAAACACCATATATTTT. Its translation is CASSPGRSGNTIYF. The variable domain in full, completed from reference TRBV2 and TRBJ1-3, reads EPEVTQTPSHQVTQMGQEVILRCVPISNHLYFYWYRQILGQKVEFLVSFYNNEISEKSEIFDDQFSVERPDGSNFTLKIRSTKLEDSAMYFCASSPGRSGNTIYFGEGSWLTVV.

The chain has TRBV6-5 and TRBJ2-5, with TRBD2 identical over 11 bases. The junction had 5 bases not matched to a gene; V was cut back by 0 bases and J by 14 bases. Germline assignment: CDR1 MNHEY and CDR2 SVGAGI. The CDR3 is 13 amino acids. As DNA, the CDR3 is TGTGCCAGCAGTTACTCTGTTAGCGGGGGGGAATACTTC. Translating it yields CASSYSVSGGEYF.

This clone came up once. The chain carries TRBV11-3 and TRBJ2-1; the match to TRBD2 covers 12 bases. The germline V gene encodes CDR1 SGHNT and CDR2 YENEEA. The CDR3 has 17 residues. The J segment lost 2 bases and the V segment lost 0 bases, leaving 2 bases of the junction unmatched. The CDR3 DNA reads as TGTGCCAGCAGCTTAGAGACTAGCGGGGGTGCCTACAATGAGCAGTTCTTC. It specifies CASSLETSGGAYNEQFF.

The rearrangement joins TRBV18 to TRBJ1-2, with 9 positions matching TRBD1. Germline trimming cut 2 bases from V and 8 bases from J; bases unmatched to any gene: 15. Germline assignment: CDR1 KGHSH and CDR2 LQKENI. The CDR3 spans 17 residues. This CDR3 is CASSPATGGFGVRGYTF. CDR3 coding DNA: TGTGCCAGCTCACCAGCAACAGGGGGCTTTGGTGTACGAGGCTACACCTTC. The variable domain in full, with the rest retrieved from reference TRBV18 and TRBJ1-2, is NAGVMQNPRHLVRRRGQEARLRCSPMKGHSHVYWYRQLPEEGLKFMVYLQKENIIDESGMPKERFSAEFPKEGPSILRIQQVVRGDSAAYFCASSPATGGFGVRGYTFGSGTRLTVV.

This sequence joins TRBV9 and TRBJ2-3; 7 nucleotides align to TRBD1. The germline CDR1 and CDR2 sequences are SGDLS and YYNGEE. The CDR3 runs 14 residues. V shed 4 bases and J 4 bases; nucleotides not matched to a gene: 6. The CDR3 sequence is CASSPSGQSDTQYF. In DNA, the CDR3 is TGTGCCAGCAGCCCCTCGGGACAGTCAGATACGCAGTATTTT.

By sample fraction, this clone is medium-sized. This sequence joins TRBV4-1 and TRBJ2-7; TRBD2 matches at 9 bases. This CDR3 has 17 amino acids. V trimming: 4 bases; J trimming: 3 bases; junction bases outside the gene matches: 13. The germline gives CDR1 MGHRA, CDR2 YSYEKL. The CDR3 sequence is CASSPREGDNPIYEQYF. DNA for the CDR3: TGCGCCAGCAGCCCGCGGGAGGGGGACAACCCGATCTACGAGCAGTACTTC.

A few counts support this clone. The chain recombines TRBV5-1 with TRBJ2-7, with TRBD2 as a possible D gene (6 bases). V was clipped by 1 base and J by 2 bases, with 16 bases between them. CDR3 length: 16 residues. CDR1 and CDR2 (germline): SGHRS, YFSETQ. CDR3 in amino acids: CASSLITGSGAYEQYF. The CDR3 DNA sequence: TGCGCCAGCAGCTTGATTACGGGCTCGGGGGCCTACGAGCAGTACTTC.

The chain is built from TRBV11-1 and TRBJ2-3; D ambiguous. The germline CDR1 and CDR2 sequences are SGHAT and FQDESV (reference sequence). The CDR3 length is 14 residues. The V end lost 1 base, the J end lost 3 bases, and 8 bases lay between the germline ends. Here the CDR3 DNA reads TGTGCCAGCAGCTTAGGTACGGGTACAGATACGCAGTATTTT. This translates into CASSLGTGTDTQYF. Using reference TRBV11-1 and TRBJ2-3 for the parts outside the CDR3, the full variable domain is EAEVAQSPRYKITEKSQAVAFWCDPISGHATLYWYRQILGQGPELLVQFQDESVVDDSQLPKDRFSAERLKGVDSTLKIQPAELGDSAMYLCASSLGTGTDTQYFGPGTRLTVL.

The chain has TRBV4-2 and TRBJ1-2, with D possibly being TRBD1 (6 bases). The V and J ends lost 4 bases and 2 bases respectively, with 11 bases between them. Germline V lookup: CDR1 LGHNA, CDR2 YNFKEQ. CDR3 length: 14 amino acids. Here the CDR3 reads CASSPGQTNYGYTF. CDR3 in DNA: TGTGCCAGCAGCCCCGGACAGACCAACTATGGCTACACCTTC.

The table lists this clone with a few counts. The chain couples TRBV19 to TRBJ1-6; D is unresolved. The CDR3 sequence is 15 residues long. From germline, CDR1 is LNHDA and CDR2 SQIVND (reference sequence). V was clipped by 6 bases and J by 9 bases, with 18 bases between them. CDR3 loop: CASSSAGHVGSPLHF. CDR3 in DNA: TGTGCCAGTAGCTCAGCGGGCCACGTAGGTTCACCCCTCCACTTT.

This clone turned up a few times. The chain combines TRBV7-9 with TRBJ1-2; TRBD1 matches 10 bases. The germline V gene encodes CDR1 SEHNR and CDR2 FQNEAQ (reference sequence). Trimming removed 4 bases from V and 4 bases from J; junction bases left unmatched: 6. This CDR3 is built from 15 residues. The CDR3 spells CASSSTGGDVYGYTF. DNA of the CDR3: TGTGCCAGCAGCTCGACAGGGGGCGATGTCTATGGCTACACCTTC. Combining the CDR3 with reference TRBV7-9 and TRBJ1-2 gives the whole variable domain DTGVSQNPRHKITKRGQNVTFRCDPISEHNRLYWYRQTLGQGPEFLTYFQNEAQLEKSRLLSDRFSAERPKGSFSTLEIQRTEQGDSAMYLCASSSTGGDVYGYTFGSGTRLTVV.